This T cell receptor (beta chain) was sequenced during a study of early T cells in non-severe SARS-CoV-2 infection. Study as a whole: Chains from this unsorted whole-blood bulk RNA could not be paired.

Notes on this clonotype: The antigen remains undetermined.

Study-wide findings and caveats: VDJdb-based annotation leaned toward anti-spike CD8 responses and missed private and CD4 specificities.

Each cDNA molecule carried a unique molecular identifier. Each CDR3 protein is one row after TCRdb ran MiXCR on the 5' RACE reads. Among tens of thousands of distinct CDR3 sequences listed, more than 10% were seen once. The CDR3 extends over 13 amino acids. Germline V CDR1 and CDR2: KGHSH, LQKENI. Deletions cut 6 bases from V and 4 bases from J, with 12 bases between. The receptor's source is an adult who was a healthcare worker with PCR-confirmed SARS-CoV-2 infection or an uninfected control (not recorded which). The donor label of this sample is uncertain. This material consisted of whole blood, taken at baseline. V and J are TRBV18 and TRBJ1-2; D may be TRBD1 (5 bases). The CDR3 protein is CASSVTGGYGYTF. CDR3 bases: TGTGCCAGCTCCGTCACGGGGGGCTATGGCTACACCTTC.